This TCR beta chain was recorded in a study of hypomethylating agent response in myelodysplastic syndrome. For the study at large: Of patients, about 75% of the 11 got azacitidine and 3 of 11 decitabine. Study-level points and caveats: Whether shared GLIPH2 clusters recognize novel MDS antigens was not confirmed. Responders gained more novel clonotypes; non-responders had more contracted clonotypes after treatment.

Clones were read by immunoSEQ multiplex PCR, and TCRdb kept only the in-frame ones, dropping some. The repertoire has about 4,900 clones, approximately 80% of them found once; the top ten carry 15% to 18%. As for this clone: The target antigen is unknown.

Material: bone marrow, obtained before or after starting hypomethylating agent treatment for myelodysplastic syndrome (not recorded which). The sequence was collected from a human donor with myelodysplastic syndrome.

CDR3 residues: CASSYPPGRLRETQYF. CDR3 bases: TGTGCCAGCAGTTACCCCCCGGGGAGGTTGAGAGAGACCCAGTACTTC. V is TRBV6-6 and J is TRBJ2-5, with a weak D call TRBD2 (6 bases). The ends were cut back, 2 bases at V and 4 bases at J, with 17 bases in the middle. The V gene's germline CDR1 is MNHNY and CDR2 SVGAGI (reference sequence). The CDR3 has 16 residues.